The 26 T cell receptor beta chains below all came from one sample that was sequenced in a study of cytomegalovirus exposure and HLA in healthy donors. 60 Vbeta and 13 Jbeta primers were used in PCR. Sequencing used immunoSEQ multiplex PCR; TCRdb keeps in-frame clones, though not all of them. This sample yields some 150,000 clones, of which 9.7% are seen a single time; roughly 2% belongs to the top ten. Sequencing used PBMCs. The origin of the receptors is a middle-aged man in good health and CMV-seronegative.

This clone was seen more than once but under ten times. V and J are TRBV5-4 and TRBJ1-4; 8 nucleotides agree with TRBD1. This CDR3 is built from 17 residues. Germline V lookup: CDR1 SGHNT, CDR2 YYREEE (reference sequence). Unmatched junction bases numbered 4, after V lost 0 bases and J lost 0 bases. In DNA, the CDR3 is TGTGCCAGCAGCTTGGCAGGGGGCCGAGCAACTAATGAAAAACTGTTTTTT. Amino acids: CASSLAGGRATNEKLFF.

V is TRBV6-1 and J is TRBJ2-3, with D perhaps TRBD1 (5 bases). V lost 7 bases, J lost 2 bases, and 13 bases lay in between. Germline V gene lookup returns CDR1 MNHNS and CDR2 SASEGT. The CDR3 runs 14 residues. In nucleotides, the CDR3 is TGTGCCAGCACCTGGGGCTCCGACACAGATACGCAGTATTTT. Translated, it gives CASTWGSDTDTQYF.

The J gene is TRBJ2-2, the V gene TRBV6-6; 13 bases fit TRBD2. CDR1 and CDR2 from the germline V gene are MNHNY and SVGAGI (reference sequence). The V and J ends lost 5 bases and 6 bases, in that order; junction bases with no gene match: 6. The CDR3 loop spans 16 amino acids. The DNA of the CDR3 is TGTGCCAGCAGTATCGGACTAGCGGGAGCGCCCGGGGAGCTGTTTTTT. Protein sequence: CASSIGLAGAPGELFF.

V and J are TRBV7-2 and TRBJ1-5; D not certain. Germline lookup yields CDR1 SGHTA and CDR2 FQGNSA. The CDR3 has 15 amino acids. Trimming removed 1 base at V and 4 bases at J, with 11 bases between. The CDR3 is CASSLGGGANQPQHF. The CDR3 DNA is TGTGCCAGCAGCTTAGGAGGCGGTGCAAATCAGCCCCAGCATTTT.

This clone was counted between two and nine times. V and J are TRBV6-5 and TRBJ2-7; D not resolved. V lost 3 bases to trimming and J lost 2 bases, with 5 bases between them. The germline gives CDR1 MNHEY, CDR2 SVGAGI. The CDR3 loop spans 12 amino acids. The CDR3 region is CASSYTPYEQYF. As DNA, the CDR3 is TGTGCCAGCAGTTATACACCCTACGAGCAGTACTTC.

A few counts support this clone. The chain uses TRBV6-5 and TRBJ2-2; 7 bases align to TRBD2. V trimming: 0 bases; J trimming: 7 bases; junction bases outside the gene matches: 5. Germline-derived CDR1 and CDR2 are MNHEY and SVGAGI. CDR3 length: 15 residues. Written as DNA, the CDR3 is TGTGCCAGCAGTTACTCCGGCGGGAGAGTCGGGGAGCTGTTTTTT. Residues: CASSYSGGRVGELFF.

CDR3 in DNA: TGTGCCAGCAGCCTGTATGCATACGAGGCCGGGGAGCTGTTTTTT. This translates into CASSLYAYEAGELFF. The rearrangement joins TRBV2 to TRBJ2-2; D is unresolved. V was shortened by 6 bases and J by 6 bases, with 17 bases between the two germline ends. CDR3 length equals 15 residues. From germline, CDR1 is SNHLY and CDR2 FYNNEI. Full variable domain (remainder filled in from reference TRBV2 and TRBJ2-2): EPEVTQTPSHQVTQMGQEVILRCVPISNHLYFYWYRQILGQKVEFLVSFYNNEISEKSEIFDDQFSVERPDGSNFTLKIRSTKLEDSAMYFCASSLYAYEAGELFFGEGSRLTVL.

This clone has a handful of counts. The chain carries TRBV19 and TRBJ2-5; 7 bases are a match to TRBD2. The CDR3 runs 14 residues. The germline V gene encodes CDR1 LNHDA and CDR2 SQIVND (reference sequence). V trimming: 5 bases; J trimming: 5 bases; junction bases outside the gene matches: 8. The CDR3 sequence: CASSPRGGVETQYF. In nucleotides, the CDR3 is TGTGCCAGTAGTCCCCGGGGAGGGGTGGAGACCCAGTACTTC.

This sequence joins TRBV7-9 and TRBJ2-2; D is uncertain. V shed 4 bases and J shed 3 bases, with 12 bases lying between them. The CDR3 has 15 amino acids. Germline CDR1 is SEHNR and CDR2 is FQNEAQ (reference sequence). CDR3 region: CASSSRRWDTGELFF. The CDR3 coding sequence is TGTGCCAGCAGCTCTCGGCGGTGGGACACCGGGGAGCTGTTTTTT.

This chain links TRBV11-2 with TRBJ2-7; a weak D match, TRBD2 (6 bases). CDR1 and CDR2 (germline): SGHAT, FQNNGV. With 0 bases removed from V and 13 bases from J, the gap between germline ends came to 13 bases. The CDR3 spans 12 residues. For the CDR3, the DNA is TGTGCCAGCAGCTTAGATGTGGGACTCCGATACTTC. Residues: CASSLDVGLRYF.

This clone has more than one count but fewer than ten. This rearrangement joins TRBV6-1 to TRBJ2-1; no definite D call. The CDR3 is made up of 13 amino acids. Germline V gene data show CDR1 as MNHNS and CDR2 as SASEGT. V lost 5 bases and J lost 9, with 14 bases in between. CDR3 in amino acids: CASSLHHPGEQFF. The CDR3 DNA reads TGTGCCAGCAGTCTCCATCATCCGGGTGAGCAGTTCTTC.

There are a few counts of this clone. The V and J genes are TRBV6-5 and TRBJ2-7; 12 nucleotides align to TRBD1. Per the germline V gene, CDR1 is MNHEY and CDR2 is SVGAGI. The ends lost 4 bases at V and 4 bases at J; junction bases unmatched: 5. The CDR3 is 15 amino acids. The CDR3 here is CASSFGTGGSYEQYF. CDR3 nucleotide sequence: TGTGCCAGCAGTTTCGGGACAGGGGGCTCGTACGAGCAGTACTTC.

CDR3 bases: TGCGCCAGCAGTGCGACAGGCAATCAGCCCCAGCATTTT. Translating it yields CASSATGNQPQHF. The rearrangement joins TRBV10-1 to TRBJ1-5; D possibly corresponds to TRBD1 (5 bases). The CDR3 runs 13 residues. Germline CDR1 is WNHNN and CDR2 is SYGVQD (reference sequence). With 4 bases removed from V and 2 bases from J, the gap between germline ends came to 6 bases.

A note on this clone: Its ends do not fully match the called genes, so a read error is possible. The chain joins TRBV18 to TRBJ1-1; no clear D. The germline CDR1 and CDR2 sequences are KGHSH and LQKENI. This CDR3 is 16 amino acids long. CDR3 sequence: CASSPRRNGVNTEAFF. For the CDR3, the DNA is TGTGCCAGCTCACCAAGGCGGAACGGAGTGAACACTGAAGCCTTCTTT. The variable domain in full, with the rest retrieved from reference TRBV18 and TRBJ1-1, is NAGVMQNPRHLVRRRGQEARLRCSPMKGHSHVYWYRQLPEEGLKFMVYLQKENIIDESGMPKERFSAEFPKEGPSILRIQQVVRGDSAAYFCASSPRRNGVNTEAFFGQGTRLTVV.

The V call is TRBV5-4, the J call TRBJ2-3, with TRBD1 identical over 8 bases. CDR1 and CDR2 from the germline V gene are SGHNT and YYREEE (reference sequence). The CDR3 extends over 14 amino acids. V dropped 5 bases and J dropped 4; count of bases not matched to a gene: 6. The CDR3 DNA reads TGTGCCAGCAGACCGGACAGGGCTGCAGATACGCAGTATTTT. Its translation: CASRPDRAADTQYF.

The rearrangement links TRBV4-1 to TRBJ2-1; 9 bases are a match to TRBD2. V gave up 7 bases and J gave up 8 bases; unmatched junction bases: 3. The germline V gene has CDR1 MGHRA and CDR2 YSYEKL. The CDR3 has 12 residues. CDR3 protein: CASTGTSHEQFF. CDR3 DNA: TGCGCCAGCACAGGGACTAGCCATGAGCAGTTCTTC.

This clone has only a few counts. The CDR3 coding sequence is TGCGCCAGCAGGGGGGAACTAGCGCGGCTGGAGACCCAGTACTTC. It is translated as CASRGELARLETQYF. V usage is TRBV5-1 and J usage is TRBJ2-5; 7 bases line up with TRBD2. The CDR3 sequence is 15 residues long. CDR1 and CDR2 from the germline V gene are SGHRS and YFSETQ. The junction had 12 bases not matched to a gene; V was cut back by 5 bases and J by 5 bases.

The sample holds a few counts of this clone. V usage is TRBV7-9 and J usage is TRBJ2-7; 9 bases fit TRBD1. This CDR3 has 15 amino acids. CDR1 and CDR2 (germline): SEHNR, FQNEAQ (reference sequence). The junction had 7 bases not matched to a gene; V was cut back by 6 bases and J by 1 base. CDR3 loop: CASRSDGQGSYEQYF. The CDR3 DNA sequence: TGTGCCAGCAGGTCTGACGGACAGGGGTCCTACGAGCAGTACTTC.

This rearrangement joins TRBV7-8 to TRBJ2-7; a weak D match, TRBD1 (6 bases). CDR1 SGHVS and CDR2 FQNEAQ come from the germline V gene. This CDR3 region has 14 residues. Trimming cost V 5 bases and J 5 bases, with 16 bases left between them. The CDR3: CASSPSTGRNEQYF. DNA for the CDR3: TGTGCCAGCAGCCCTTCGACAGGAAGAAACGAGCAGTACTTC.

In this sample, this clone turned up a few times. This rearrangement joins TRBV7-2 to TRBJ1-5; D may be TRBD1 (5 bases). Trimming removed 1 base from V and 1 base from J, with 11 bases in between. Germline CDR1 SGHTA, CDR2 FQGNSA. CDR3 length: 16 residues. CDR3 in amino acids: CASSLGSGYSNQPQHF. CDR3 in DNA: TGTGCCAGCAGCTTAGGTTCAGGGTACAGCAATCAGCCCCAGCATTTT.

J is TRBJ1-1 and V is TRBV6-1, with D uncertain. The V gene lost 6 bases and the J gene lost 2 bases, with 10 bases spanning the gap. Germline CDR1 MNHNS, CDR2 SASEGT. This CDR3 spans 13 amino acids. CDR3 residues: CASRGSLNTEAFF. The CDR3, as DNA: TGTGCCAGCAGGGGCAGCCTTAACACTGAAGCTTTCTTT.

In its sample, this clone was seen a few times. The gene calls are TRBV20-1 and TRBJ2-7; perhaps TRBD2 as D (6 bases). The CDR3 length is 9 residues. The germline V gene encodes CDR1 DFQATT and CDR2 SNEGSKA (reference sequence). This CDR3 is CRAGHEQYF. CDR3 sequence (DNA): TGCAGGGCGGGGCACGAGCAGTACTTC.

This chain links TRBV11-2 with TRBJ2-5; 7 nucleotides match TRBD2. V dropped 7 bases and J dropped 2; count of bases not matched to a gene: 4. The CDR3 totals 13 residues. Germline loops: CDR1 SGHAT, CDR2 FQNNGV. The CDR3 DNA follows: TGTGCCAGCACCTTGGGGGGGCAAGAGACCCAGTACTTC. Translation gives CASTLGGQETQYF.

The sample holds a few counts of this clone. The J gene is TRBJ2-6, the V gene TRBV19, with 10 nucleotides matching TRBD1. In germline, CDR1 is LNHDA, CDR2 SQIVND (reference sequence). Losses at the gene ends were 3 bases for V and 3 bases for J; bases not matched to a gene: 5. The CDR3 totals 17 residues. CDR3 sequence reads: CASSIGTGAGGANVLTF. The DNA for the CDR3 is TGTGCCAGTAGTATTGGGACAGGGGCTGGTGGGGCCAACGTCCTGACTTTC.

The DNA for the CDR3 is TGCGCCAGCAGCTTAGCCGTTCAAAAAGGACAGGGTTTCGCTGGCTACACCTTC. Translated, it gives CASSLAVQKGQGFAGYTF. V usage is TRBV5-1 and J usage is TRBJ1-2; the match to TRBD1 covers 8 bases. The CDR3 totals 18 residues. Germline V gives CDR1 SGHRS, CDR2 YFSETQ. Trimming removed 2 bases from V and 7 bases from J; junction bases left unmatched: 19.

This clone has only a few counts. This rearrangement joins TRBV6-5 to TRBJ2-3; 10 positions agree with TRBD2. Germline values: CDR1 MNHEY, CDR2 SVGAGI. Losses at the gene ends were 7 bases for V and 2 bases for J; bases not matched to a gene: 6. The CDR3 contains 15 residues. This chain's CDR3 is CASTPGLADTDTQYF. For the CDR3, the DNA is TGTGCCAGCACCCCAGGACTAGCGGACACAGATACGCAGTATTTT.